The 7 T cell receptor beta chains listed next were all sequenced from one sample in a study of control samples from healthy donors and cancer patients. Method: immunoSEQ multiplex PCR; TCRdb's copy keeps in-frame clones and lacks some. The repertoire includes 100,000 to 150,000 clones, 70% to 90% of them detected once, and 40% sits in the top ten. Sequenced input: blood. These receptors were taken from a man over 45 in good health.

The chain is built from TRBV7-9 and TRBJ1-5; 7 bases are a match to TRBD1. The CDR3 totals 16 residues. V lost 5 bases and J lost 0; bases outside the gene matches: 7. Looked up from germline, CDR1 is SEHNR and CDR2 is FQNEAQ (reference sequence). In DNA form, the CDR3 reads TGTGCCAGCAGCCCGGGACAGTTAGATAGCAATCAGCCCCAGCATTTT. It codes for CASSPGQLDSNQPQHF.

The chain recombines TRBV11-1 with TRBJ2-7; no firm D call. Germline values: CDR1 SGHAT, CDR2 FQDESV (reference sequence). Trimming shortened V by 2 bases and J by 5 bases, and 10 bases separated the two germline ends. The length of the CDR3 is 13 residues. The CDR3 region is CASSLYALHEQYF. The CDR3 DNA reads TGTGCCAGCAGCTTATATGCCCTTCACGAGCAGTACTTC.

The chain uses TRBV7-2 and TRBJ2-5; 8 nucleotides agree with TRBD1. This CDR3 contains 17 residues. V was pared by 0 bases and J by 3 bases, with 9 bases of the junction left unmatched. CDR1 SGHTA and CDR2 FQGNSA come from the germline V gene. CDR3 amino acids: CASSLAPPGGPEETQYF. As DNA, the CDR3 is TGTGCCAGCAGCTTAGCACCTCCAGGGGGCCCAGAAGAGACCCAGTACTTC.

This clone has a handful of counts. The chain uses TRBV6-5 and TRBJ2-1; 13 bases match TRBD2. The CDR3 is 15 amino acids. J lost 3 bases, V lost 5 bases, and 1 base had no gene match. Germline V CDR1 and CDR2: MNHEY, SVGAGI. The CDR3 nucleotides read TGTGCCAGCAGTCGGACTAGCGGGGGCTACAATGAGCAGTTCTTC. Protein product: CASSRTSGGYNEQFF.

This sequence joins TRBV6-5 and TRBJ1-2, with D perhaps TRBD1 (6 bases). The ends were cut back, 8 bases at V and 0 bases at J, with 13 bases in the middle. This CDR3 is 14 amino acids long. Germline V gene data show CDR1 as MNHEY and CDR2 as SVGAGI. The CDR3 DNA reads TGTGCCAGCCTTCGGACAGACTCTAACTATGGCTACACCTTC. This encodes CASLRTDSNYGYTF.

V gene TRBV5-8 combines with J gene TRBJ1-2, with 7 nucleotides matching TRBD1. Germline assignment: CDR1 SGHTS and CDR2 YDEGEE. This CDR3 region has 14 residues. The V and J ends lost 0 bases and 2 bases, in that order; junction bases with no gene match: 1. This chain's CDR3 is CASSLGQGNYGYTF. DNA of the CDR3: TGTGCCAGCAGCTTGGGACAGGGAAACTATGGCTACACCTTC.

This clone was observed once. The chain has TRBV2 and TRBJ1-1, with D possibly being TRBD1 (6 bases). The V gene's germline CDR1 is SNHLY and CDR2 FYNNEI. Trimming shortened V by 3 bases and J by 4 bases, and 12 bases separated the two germline ends. CDR3 size: 14 residues. The CDR3: CASSEIQGGTEAFF. CDR3 coding DNA: TGTGCCAGCAGTGAGATACAGGGTGGCACTGAAGCTTTCTTT.